The next 16 T cell receptor beta chains were all read from a single sample in a study of OX40 agonist ivuxolimab in advanced cancers. The protocol was immunoSEQ multiplex PCR, while the TCRdb copy is restricted to in-frame clones and leaves out a portion. The sample contains about 75,000 clones, roughly 86% of which appear only once. The sequenced sample was CD4+ or CD8+ T cells sorted from blood, obtained in a trial of the OX40 agonist ivuxolimab. All receptors come from an adult with an advanced solid tumor such as melanoma, head and neck, liver or kidney cancer.

This sequence joins TRBV28 and TRBJ1-2, with TRBD1 matching 7 bases. The length of the CDR3 is 13 residues. Germline-derived CDR1 and CDR2 are MDHEN and SYDVKM. In DNA, the CDR3 is TGTGGGAGCCGGGACAGCTCACTCTATGGCTACACCTTC. Protein sequence: CGSRDSSLYGYTF.

The chain joins TRBV20-1 to TRBJ2-7; D gene uncertain. The CDR3 totals 11 residues. Germline CDR1 reads DFQATT; CDR2 reads SNEGSKA (reference sequence). CDR3 in DNA: TGCAGCGCCCTAGATACCTACGAGCAGTACTTC. Amino acid sequence: CSALDTYEQYF.

The chain is built from TRBV5-6 and TRBJ1-5; D is unresolved. In germline, CDR1 is SGHDT, CDR2 YYEEEE. The CDR3 consists of 13 residues. Between the trimmed V and J ends, which lost 2 bases and 3 bases, there was a span of 6 bases. The CDR3 is CASSLQFNQPQHF. The CDR3 nucleotides are TGTGCCAGCAGCTTACAGTTCAATCAGCCCCAGCATTTT.

This sequence joins TRBV30 and TRBJ2-7; D call uncertain. CDR3 length: 12 amino acids. CDR1 and CDR2 from the germline V gene are GTSNPN and SVGIG (reference sequence). V lost 0 bases, J lost 6 bases, and 9 bases lay in between. CDR3 DNA: TGTGCCTGGAGTGTACTAAGATCCGAGCAGTACTTC. It codes for CAWSVLRSEQYF. Based on the CDR3 plus reference TRBV30 and TRBJ2-7, the full variable domain is SQTIHQWPATLVQPVGSPLSLECTVEGTSNPNLYWYRQAAGRGLQLLFYSVGIGQISSEVPQNLSASRPQDRQFILSSKKLLLSDSGFYLCAWSVLRSEQYFGPGTRLTVT.

The CDR3 loop reads CASSGGTSGNEQFF. DNA of the CDR3: TGTGCCAGCAGTGGGGGGACTAGCGGCAATGAGCAGTTCTTC. V usage is TRBV11-3 and J usage is TRBJ2-1; 11 nucleotides line up with TRBD2. V lost 6 bases and J lost 6; bases outside the gene matches: 4. CDR1 is SGHNT, CDR2 YENEEA, per germline. This CDR3 has 14 residues. Combining the CDR3 with reference TRBV11-3 and TRBJ2-1 gives the whole variable domain EAGVVQSPRYKIIEKKQPVAFWCNPISGHNTLYWYLQNLGQGPELLIRYENEEAVDDSQLPKDRFSAERLKGVDSTLKIQPAELGDSAVYLCASSGGTSGNEQFFGPGTRLTVL.

This sequence joins TRBV29-1 and TRBJ2-4, with D perhaps TRBD1 (5 bases). The CDR3 covers 17 residues. Germline CDR1 is SQVTM and CDR2 is ANQGSEA. Deletions cut 6 bases from V and 1 base from J, with 22 bases between. The CDR3 loop reads CSVTRVLREVAKNIQYF. CDR3 sequence (DNA): TGCAGCGTCACCCGGGTACTCAGGGAAGTGGCCAAAAACATTCAGTACTTC. The complete variable domain, with remaining parts taken from reference TRBV29-1 and TRBJ2-4, reads SAVISQKPSRDICQRGTSLTIQCQVDSQVTMMFWYRQQPGQSLTLIATANQGSEATYESGFVIDKFPISRPNLTFSTLTVSNMSPEDSSIYLCSVTRVLREVAKNIQYFGAGTRLSVL.

The chain employs TRBV5-1 and TRBJ1-3; D gene uncertain. V lost 0 bases and J lost 4, with 8 bases in between. Germline V lookup: CDR1 SGHRS, CDR2 YFSETQ. The CDR3 sequence is 14 residues long. CDR3 nucleotides: TGCGCCAGCAGCTTGGCCAGCCGAGGAAACACCATATATTTT. It translates to CASSLASRGNTIYF.

The rearrangement joins TRBV18 to TRBJ2-1; 14 nucleotides align to TRBD2. V lost 0 bases, J lost 0 bases, and 7 bases stayed unmatched. Germline V gives CDR1 KGHSH, CDR2 LQKENI. CDR3 size: 20 residues. The CDR3 loop is CASSPPLGTSGSSSYNEQFF. The CDR3 DNA reads as TGTGCCAGCTCACCACCCTTAGGGACTAGCGGGAGTAGCTCCTACAATGAGCAGTTCTTC. Filled out from reference TRBV18 and TRBJ2-1, the complete variable domain reads NAGVMQNPRHLVRRRGQEARLRCSPMKGHSHVYWYRQLPEEGLKFMVYLQKENIIDESGMPKERFSAEFPKEGPSILRIQQVVRGDSAAYFCASSPPLGTSGSSSYNEQFFGPGTRLTVL.

V usage is TRBV30 and J usage is TRBJ1-5, with D perhaps matching TRBD1 (6 bases). Germline CDR1 GTSNPN, CDR2 SVGIG (reference sequence). Trimming took 6 bases from V and 2 from J, leaving 14 bases between them. This CDR3 comprises 14 residues. DNA of the CDR3: TGTGCCTGTGCAAACAGGGCGGGCAATCAGCCCCAGCATTTT. It is translated as CACANRAGNQPQHF.

J is TRBJ1-5 and V is TRBV2; no clear D gene. V was pared by 4 bases and J by 4 bases, with 8 bases between. The CDR3 covers 13 residues. In germline, CDR1 is SNHLY, CDR2 FYNNEI. CDR3 sequence reads: CASSGTENQPQHF. The DNA of the CDR3 is TGTGCCAGCAGTGGGACCGAGAATCAGCCCCAGCATTTT.

The J gene is TRBJ2-6, the V gene TRBV18, with D possibly matching TRBD2 (5 bases). The CDR3 loop spans 17 amino acids. The germline gives CDR1 KGHSH, CDR2 LQKENI. V lost 2 bases, J lost 2 bases, and 13 bases lay in between. CDR3 sequence (DNA): TGTGCCAGCTCACCATCGGAGGTAGGGACTGGGGCCAACGTCCTGACTTTC. It is translated as CASSPSEVGTGANVLTF. The full variable domain, with the rest looked up from reference TRBV18 and TRBJ2-6, is NAGVMQNPRHLVRRRGQEARLRCSPMKGHSHVYWYRQLPEEGLKFMVYLQKENIIDESGMPKERFSAEFPKEGPSILRIQQVVRGDSAAYFCASSPSEVGTGANVLTFGAGSRLTVL.

In DNA form, the CDR3 reads TGTGCCAGCAGTGGACAGGGGAGCAACTATGGCTACACCTTC. This encodes CASSGQGSNYGYTF. The rearrangement links TRBV2 to TRBJ1-2; 8 bases are a match to TRBD1. The V gene end was trimmed by 4 bases and the J gene end by 2 bases; junction bases not matched to a gene: 3. Germline assignment: CDR1 SNHLY and CDR2 FYNNEI. The CDR3 spans 14 residues.

The chain links TRBV18 to TRBJ2-7; D perhaps matches TRBD1 (5 bases). CDR1 KGHSH and CDR2 LQKENI come from the germline V gene. The length of the CDR3 is 14 residues. Trimming took off 3 bases at V and 6 bases at J, with 15 bases between the two ends. CDR3 bases: TGTGCCAGCTCACCGCTTAAAGGGGTCGGCGAGCAGTACTTC. It translates to CASSPLKGVGEQYF.

The rearrangement uses TRBV23-1 and TRBJ2-5, with D possibly called TRBD1 or TRBD2 (5 bases each). TRBV23-1 is reported as an ORF; its role is uncertain. V shed 3 bases and J shed 2 bases, with 22 bases lying between them. The CDR3 runs to 18 residues. The CDR3 nucleotides read TGCGCCAGCAGTCATTCCGGGACGGCAACGAAAAATCAAGAGACCCAGTACTTC. Translated: CASSHSGTATKNQETQYF.

This clone has a single count. V usage is TRBV29-1 and J usage is TRBJ2-5; 11 positions match TRBD1. The V and J ends lost 5 bases and 5 bases, in that order; junction bases with no gene match: 10. CDR1 is SQVTM, CDR2 ANQGSEA, per germline. The CDR3 runs 15 residues. DNA of the CDR3: TGCAGCGTTTCCCAGGACAGGGGGCTGGTGGAGACCCAGTACTTC. It yields the protein CSVSQDRGLVETQYF.

The rearrangement joins TRBV5-6 to TRBJ2-1; a weak D match, TRBD2 (5 bases). CDR1 is SGHDT and CDR2 is YYEEEE in the germline V gene. This CDR3 has 13 residues. With 4 bases removed from V and 9 bases from J, the gap between germline ends came to 14 bases. DNA of the CDR3: TGTGCCAGCAGCCCTCCGCGGGCGGGTGAGCAGTTCTTC. Its protein is CASSPPRAGEQFF.